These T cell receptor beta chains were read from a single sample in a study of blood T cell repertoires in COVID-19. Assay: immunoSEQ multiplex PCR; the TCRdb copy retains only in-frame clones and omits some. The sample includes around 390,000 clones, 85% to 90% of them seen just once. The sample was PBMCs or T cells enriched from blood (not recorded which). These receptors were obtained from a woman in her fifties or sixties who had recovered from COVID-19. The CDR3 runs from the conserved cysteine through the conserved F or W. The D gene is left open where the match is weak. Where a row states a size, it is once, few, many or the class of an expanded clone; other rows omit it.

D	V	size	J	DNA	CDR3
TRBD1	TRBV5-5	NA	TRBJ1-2	TGTGCCAGCAGCCCGGAAGACAGGGTTTTCGTTGGCTACACCTTC	CASSPEDRVFVGYTF
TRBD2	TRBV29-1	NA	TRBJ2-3	TGCAGCGCCGGCCGGCGGGGACTAAGCACAGATACGCAGTATTTT	CSAGRRGLSTDTQYF
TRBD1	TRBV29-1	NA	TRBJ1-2	TGCAGCGTTGACAGGGGGAACGGCTACACCTTC	CSVDRGNGYTF
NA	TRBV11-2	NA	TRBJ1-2	TGTGCCAGCAGCTTAGATCCGCATGGGGGGGGTTCGGGCTACACCTTC	CASSLDPHGGGSGYTF
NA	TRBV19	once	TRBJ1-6	TGTGCCAGTAGTATAGTAGGTGGAGGGTCGAATTCACCCCTCCACTTT	CASSIVGGGSNSPLHF
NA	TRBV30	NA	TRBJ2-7	TGTGCCTGGAGTAGTCCAGCTCCACCGAGGTACGAGCAGTACTTC	CAWSSPAPPRYEQYF
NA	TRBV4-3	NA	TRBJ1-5	TGCGCCAGCAGCCAAGATAGCAGGGATGAACAGCCCCAGCATTTT	CASSQDSRDEQPQHF
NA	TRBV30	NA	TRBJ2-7	TGTGCCTGGAGCCAAACAGGGCTCGAGCAGTACTTC	CAWSQTGLEQYF
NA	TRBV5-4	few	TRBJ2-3	TGTGCCAGCAGGGATCAACAGACTATCACAGATACGCAGTATTTT	CASRDQQTITDTQYF
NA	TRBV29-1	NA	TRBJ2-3	TGCAGCGTTAGTGGAGGGTTCACAGATACGCAGTATTTT	CSVSGGFTDTQYF
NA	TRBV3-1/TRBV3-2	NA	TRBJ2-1	TGTGCCAGCAGCCAAGATATCGCGGGGGCAGGCAATGAGCAGTTCTTC	CASSQDIAGAGNEQFF
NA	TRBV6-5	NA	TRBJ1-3	TGTGCCAGCAGTTCCCCGTCCAGGGCAGGAAACACCATATATTTT	CASSSPSRAGNTIYF
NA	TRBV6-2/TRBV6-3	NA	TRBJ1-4	TGTGCCAGCAGTGACACAGGCGCAAGCAATGAAAAACTGTTTTTT	CASSDTGASNEKLFF
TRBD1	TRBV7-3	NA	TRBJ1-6	TGTGCCAGCGGGACAGGAAATTCACCCCTCCACTTT	CASGTGNSPLHF
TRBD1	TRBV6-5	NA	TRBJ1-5	TGTGCCAGCAGTTTAACAGGGGGGAATCAGCCCCAGCATTTT	CASSLTGGNQPQHF
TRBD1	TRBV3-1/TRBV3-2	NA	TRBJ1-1	TGTGCCAGCACCCCCGGACAGGGAATTCCTGAAGCTTTCTTT	CASTPGQGIPEAFF
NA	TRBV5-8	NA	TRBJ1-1	TGTGCCAGCAGCTTGGGACATCCCACTGAAGCTTTCTTT	CASSLGHPTEAFF
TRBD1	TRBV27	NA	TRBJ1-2	TGTGCCAGCCGACAACCGGGACAGGACTATGGCTACACCTTC	CASRQPGQDYGYTF
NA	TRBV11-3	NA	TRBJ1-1	TGTGCCAGCAGCTTAGGGGGGCGACAGCGCACTGAAGCTTTCTTT	CASSLGGRQRTEAFF
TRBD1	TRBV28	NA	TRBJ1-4	TGTGCCAGCTCGGGCGGGACAGGGAATGAAAAACTGTTTTTT	CASSGGTGNEKLFF
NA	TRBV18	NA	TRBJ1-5	TGTGCCAGCTCATCAGTACAGGGTTCCTATCAGCCCCAGCATTTT	CASSSVQGSYQPQHF
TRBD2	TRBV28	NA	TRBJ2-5	TGTGCCAGCAGTCCCCTTCGATACCCGGGGGGGCTTGGGACCCAGTACTTC	CASSPLRYPGGLGTQYF
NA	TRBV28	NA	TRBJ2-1	TGTGCCAGCAGTTTTCTCCCAGGGGTGACCTCCTACAATGAGCAGTTCTTC	CASSFLPGVTSYNEQFF
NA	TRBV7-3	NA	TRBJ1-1	TGTGCCAGCAGCGGCAAAACTTTCTTT	CASSGKTFF
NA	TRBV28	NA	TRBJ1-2	TGTGCCAGCAGTTTGCGGGGGGGCAGGGCCCCTTTAGGCTACTATGGCTACACCTTC	CASSLRGGRAPLGYYGYTF
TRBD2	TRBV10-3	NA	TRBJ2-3	TGTGCCATCAGTGAGGGGGGACTAGCGGGGATCCCGGGGGATACGCAGTATTTT	CAISEGGLAGIPGDTQYF